The rows below give T cell receptor beta chains drawn from one sample of a study of OX40 agonist ivuxolimab in advanced cancers. Using immunoSEQ multiplex PCR, the repertoire was profiled, and TCRdb retains in-frame clones only, with some absent. The data contain about 50,000 clones, around nine tenths of them singletons. The material sequenced was CD4+ or CD8+ T cells sorted from blood, taken in a trial of the OX40 agonist ivuxolimab. The receptors shown here come from an adult with an advanced solid tumor such as melanoma, head and neck, liver or kidney cancer. CDR3s include the opening cysteine and the closing phenylalanine or tryptophan. The D gene is left open where the match is weak. Part of the rows lack a size; the others show once, few, many or a class for expanded clones.

clone size	J gene	V gene	D gene	CDR3 DNA	CDR3 protein
.	TRBJ2-3	TRBV27	.	TGTGCCAGCAGCCCTTCTAGCACAGATACGCAGTATTTT	CASSPSSTDTQYF
.	TRBJ2-1	TRBV2	.	TGTGCCAGCAGTGGGATTTGGGGGAGTGAGCAGTTCTTC	CASSGIWGSEQFF
.	TRBJ1-5	TRBV4-1	.	TGCGCCAGCAGCCAAGAAGGTCAGTATAGCAATCAGCCCCAGCATTTT	CASSQEGQYSNQPQHF
.	TRBJ2-2	TRBV9	TRBD1	TGTGCCAGCAGCGGCATCCGGGACAGGGTTTTCGGGGAGCTGTTTTTT	CASSGIRDRVFGELFF
.	TRBJ1-5	TRBV27	.	TGTGCCAGCAGTTTAATGGGCAATCAGCCCCAGCATTTT	CASSLMGNQPQHF
.	TRBJ1-1	TRBV7-9	.	TGTGCCAGCAGGGCCTCTACCTCAAGGAACACTGAAGCTTTCTTT	CASRASTSRNTEAFF
.	TRBJ1-1	TRBV5-1	.	TGCGCCAGTTCCGGGACAAGGACTGAAGCTTTCTTT	CASSGTRTEAFF
.	TRBJ2-2	TRBV5-5	TRBD1	TGTGCCAGCAGCTGGTACAGGGGGCTCACCGGGGAGCTGTTTTTT	CASSWYRGLTGELFF
.	TRBJ1-5	TRBV27	.	TGTGCCAGCGGGGGGGGTCAGCCCCAGCATTTT	CASGGGQPQHF
.	TRBJ2-7	TRBV9	.	TGTGCCAGCAGCTCAACAGGGTTCAACTACGAGCAGTACTTC	CASSSTGFNYEQYF
.	TRBJ2-3	TRBV7-9	.	TGTGCCAGCAGCTCCACAGATACGCAGTATTTT	CASSSTDTQYF
.	TRBJ1-3	TRBV2	TRBD1	TGTGCCAGCAGCGGAACATACAGGGGCTCGGGAAACACCATATATTTT	CASSGTYRGSGNTIYF
.	TRBJ2-7	TRBV6-5	.	TGTGCCAGCAGTTACTCCGACACCTACTACGAGCAGTACTTC	CASSYSDTYYEQYF
.	TRBJ2-1	TRBV7-9	.	TGTGCCAGCAGCTCCACCCAACGAATGTACAATGAGCAGTTCTTC	CASSSTQRMYNEQFF
.	TRBJ2-3	TRBV7-9	.	TGTGCCAGCAGCTTAGCTTCCGACGGAGATACGCAGTATTTT	CASSLASDGDTQYF
.	TRBJ2-7	TRBV7-9	.	TGTGCCAGCAGCTTGGGGGTGTCCTACGAGCAGTACTTC	CASSLGVSYEQYF
once	TRBJ1-4	TRBV7-9	TRBD1	TGTGCCAGCAGCTTAGAAAGGGGGCTTGAAAAACTGTTTTTT	CASSLERGLEKLFF
.	TRBJ1-1	TRBV4-2	.	TGTGCCAGCAGCCCAAGAGGGGTCGCTGAAGCTTTCTTT	CASSPRGVAEAFF
.	TRBJ2-7	TRBV15	.	TGTGCCACCAGCAGAACCCGGGACACACACTACGAGCAGTACTTC	CATSRTRDTHYEQYF
.	TRBJ1-2	TRBV6-6	.	TGTGCCAGCAGTTACAGGGGTGGCTACACCTTC	CASSYRGGYTF
.	TRBJ2-1	TRBV2	.	TGTGCCATCCCTGGTGGGTACAATGAGCAGTTCTTC	CAIPGGYNEQFF
.	TRBJ1-4	TRBV7-2	.	TGTGCCGTAGCCCGGGGGGAAAAACTGTTTTTT	CAVARGEKLFF
once	TRBJ1-3	TRBV5-1	TRBD1	TGCGCCAGCAGCTACGGGACAGAGAGCTCTGGAAACACCATATATTTT	CASSYGTESSGNTIYF
.	TRBJ2-5	TRBV28	TRBD2	TGTGCCAGCAGGGGGACTAGCGGGAGAGACCAAGAGACCCAGTACTTC	CASRGTSGRDQETQYF
.	TRBJ2-3	TRBV28	TRBD2	TGTGCCAGCAGTTTGACGGGAGGGCCCTCAGATACGCAGTATTTT	CASSLTGGPSDTQYF
.	TRBJ2-7	TRBV7-9	.	TGTGCCAGCAGCGGCGGTTTTGTTTACGAGCAGTACTTC	CASSGGFVYEQYF
.	TRBJ2-7	TRBV7-9	TRBD2	TGTGCCAGCAGCTCTAGCGGGTCCTACGAGCAGTACTTC	CASSSSGSYEQYF
.	TRBJ2-7	TRBV14	TRBD2	TGTGCCAGCAGCCGACTAGCGGGAGACTACGAGCAGTACTTC	CASSRLAGDYEQYF
once	TRBJ1-2	TRBV7-8	.	TGTGCCAGCAGAGACGGACGGGTGCAGGGGCACTTGAACTATGGCTACACCTTC	CASRDGRVQGHLNYGYTF
.	TRBJ1-2	TRBV6-1	.	TGTGCCAGCGTGCGGGGGTTTGGCTACACCTTC	CASVRGFGYTF
.	TRBJ2-5	TRBV27	.	TGTGCCAGCAGCTCTCTACCAGGCGGGGACCAAGAGACCCAGTACTTC	CASSSLPGGDQETQYF
.	TRBJ2-1	TRBV7-2	.	TGTGCCAGCAGACCCCCGGGAGTCAATGAGCAGTTCTTC	CASRPPGVNEQFF
few	TRBJ2-7	TRBV2	.	TGTGCCAGCAGTGTAACTTCTAGCGAGGCCTACGAGCAGTACTTC	CASSVTSSEAYEQYF
.	TRBJ2-5	TRBV6-6	TRBD2	TGTGCCAGCAGGCGACTGGCGGGGGGGCCAGAAGAGACCCAGTACTTC	CASRRLAGGPEETQYF
.	TRBJ2-7	TRBV29-1	.	TGCAGCGTTGAATCCGGGACAACGAATACCTACGAGCAGTACTTC	CSVESGTTNTYEQYF
.	TRBJ2-7	TRBV5-1	.	TGCGCCAGCAGTTTCGATTTTGACAGCTCCTACGAGCAGTACTTC	CASSFDFDSSYEQYF
.	TRBJ1-1	TRBV27	.	TGTGCCAGCAGAGGGGGTTTTATCACTGAAGCTTTCTTT	CASRGGFITEAFF
.	TRBJ1-1	TRBV14	.	TGTGCCAGCCGGCCCCCCCCGGGGAACACTGAAGCTTTCTTT	CASRPPPGNTEAFF
.	TRBJ2-7	TRBV4-1	TRBD1	TGCGCCAGCAGCCAAGGACAGGGCTCCTACGAGCAGTACTTC	CASSQGQGSYEQYF
.	TRBJ1-2	TRBV7-8	.	TGTGCCAGCAGCTTAAGGGTCCGGGACCCGCGAGACTATGGCTACACCTTC	CASSLRVRDPRDYGYTF
.	TRBJ2-3	TRBV28	.	TGTGCCAGCAGTCCCCTGGGCGGGTCTAGCACAGATACGCAGTATTTT	CASSPLGGSSTDTQYF
once	TRBJ2-3	TRBV19	.	TGTGCCAGTAGTTATCTTGGCGGGAAGGGGGCAGATACGCAGTATTTT	CASSYLGGKGADTQYF
.	TRBJ1-3	TRBV19	.	TGTGCCAGCCCCCTAACGGGAGGAAACACCATATATTTT	CASPLTGGNTIYF
.	TRBJ2-7	TRBV27	.	TGTGCCAGCAGTTTATTAGGGGGGGGACTCTACGAGCAGTACTTC	CASSLLGGGLYEQYF
.	TRBJ1-1	TRBV5-4	.	TGTGCCAGCAGCAGACACGAAAACACTGAAGCTTTCTTT	CASSRHENTEAFF
.	TRBJ1-6	TRBV4-2	.	TGTGCCAGCAGCTTGGGGGGAACCTCACCCCTCCACTTT	CASSLGGTSPLHF
.	TRBJ1-2	TRBV4-2	.	TGTGCCAGCAGCCAAGAAAAGGGCCGTCGGGTAGGTTACACCTTC	CASSQEKGRRVGYTF
once	TRBJ2-3	TRBV13	.	TGTGCCAGCAGCCTCCCTGGGAGCACAGATACGCAGTATTTT	CASSLPGSTDTQYF
.	TRBJ2-7	TRBV29-1	TRBD1	TGCAGCGCCCCGGGACAGGGGACGGACGAGCAGTACTTC	CSAPGQGTDEQYF